The 13 T cell receptor beta chains presented below share a single source sample, sequenced in a study of human T cells and chemical hapten exposure. As for time point: pre-sensitization, week 0. Treatment given: therapeutic diphenylcyclopropenone sensitization with weekly scalp DPC. TCRdb called the RACE reads again in MiXCR, with one record for every CDR3 protein. The data hold 50,000 to 70,000 distinct CDR3 sequences, with around 10% observed a single time. The source material was whole blood, sampled in connection with sensitization to the hapten diphenylcyclopropenone (DPC). These receptors all stem from a man aged 35-49 years with alopecia areata. Some clones in this sample may be carry-over from other donors' samples.

This clonotype was seen at least ten times. The chain joins TRBV6-2 or TRBV6-3 to TRBJ2-1; possible D gene TRBD2, 6 bases. This CDR3 spans 12 amino acids. Trimming cost V 5 bases and J 8 bases, with 10 bases left between them. Germline V gene data show CDR1 as MNHEY and CDR2 as SVGEGT. Here the CDR3 reads CASSRLVDEQFF. The CDR3 DNA follows: TGTGCCAGCAGTCGACTAGTGGATGAGCAGTTCTTC.

This chain joins TRBV5-1 and TRBJ2-7, with TRBD2 matching over 8 bases. The CDR3 runs to 14 residues. Germline loops: CDR1 SGHRS, CDR2 YFSETQ. The V and J ends lost 1 base and 1 base, in that order; junction bases with no gene match: 1. CDR3 sequence reads: CASSLLAGSYEQYF. In DNA form, the CDR3 reads TGCGCCAGCAGCTTGCTAGCGGGTTCCTACGAGCAGTACTTC.

This chain links TRBV9 with TRBJ1-1; D ambiguous. This CDR3 spans 13 amino acids. The ends were cut back, 3 bases at V and 1 base at J, with 7 bases in the middle. Germline V gene sequence: CDR1 SGDLS, CDR2 YYNGEE. The CDR3 DNA sequence: TGTGCCAGCAGCGCCTATCGGAACACTGAAGCTTTCTTT. Amino acids: CASSAYRNTEAFF.

In its sample, this clonotype was seen a few times. The chain links TRBV20-1 to TRBJ2-1, with TRBD2 matching 8 bases. The CDR3 has 14 amino acids. Germline-derived CDR1 and CDR2 are DFQATT and SNEGSKA (reference sequence). Trimming cost V 0 bases and J 6 bases; bases outside gene matches: 4. The CDR3 here is CSARDGSGINEQFF. The CDR3 DNA reads as TGCAGTGCTAGAGACGGTAGCGGGATCAATGAGCAGTTCTTC.

There are a few counts of this clonotype. V gene TRBV28 combines with J gene TRBJ2-7, with 7 bases matching TRBD1. Trimming cost V 7 bases and J 5 bases; bases outside gene matches: 8. CDR3 length equals 13 residues. Germline CDR1 is MDHEN and CDR2 is SYDVKM. The CDR3 protein is CASIRQGVNEQYF. CDR3 bases: TGTGCCAGCATCCGACAGGGCGTAAACGAGCAGTACTTC.

V and J are TRBV28 and TRBJ2-1; D is unresolved. From germline, CDR1 is MDHEN and CDR2 SYDVKM. Trimming left V 2 bases short and J 6 bases short, with 5 bases between. This CDR3 is built from 12 residues. CDR3 in DNA: TGTGCCAGCAGTTTACAGTCCAATGAGCAGTTCTTC. Translation: CASSLQSNEQFF.

This clonotype was detected many times. The chain has TRBV20-1 and TRBJ2-1; TRBD2 agrees at 8 bases. Germline loops: CDR1 DFQATT, CDR2 SNEGSKA (reference sequence). J gave up 14 bases and V 5 bases, and 8 bases lay outside the gene matches. The CDR3 length is 11 residues. CDR3 DNA sequence: TGCAGTGCTCCACAAGGACTAGCTAAGTTCTTC. Amino acid sequence: CSAPQGLAKFF.

This clonotype was observed a handful of times. The V call is TRBV28, the J call TRBJ2-1, with a weak D call TRBD1 (6 bases). The CDR3 is made up of 14 amino acids. Germline V gives CDR1 MDHEN, CDR2 SYDVKM. The germline V and J ends were trimmed by 3 bases and 5 bases, with 11 bases remaining between them. This chain's CDR3 is CASSFFRGHNEQFF. CDR3 nucleotides: TGTGCCAGCAGTTTTTTCAGGGGCCACAATGAGCAGTTCTTC.

This clonotype turned up a few times. V and J are TRBV15 and TRBJ2-3; perhaps TRBD1 as D (5 bases). V shed 0 bases and J shed 0 bases, with 7 bases lying between them. This CDR3 region has 15 residues. Germline V gene data show CDR1 as LNHNV and CDR2 as YYDKDF (reference sequence). CDR3 sequence: CATSRETASTDTQYF. CDR3 DNA: TGTGCCACCAGCAGAGAGACAGCAAGCACAGATACGCAGTATTTT.

This clonotype was observed a few times. The V gene is TRBV9, the J gene TRBJ2-2, with D possibly TRBD1 on 5 matching bases. Germline-derived CDR1 and CDR2 are SGDLS and YYNGEE. V was shortened by 0 bases and J by 1 base, with 7 bases between the two germline ends. The CDR3 length is 15 residues. For the CDR3, the DNA is TGTGCCAGCAGCGTAGAGGGGAAGAACACCGGGGAGCTGTTTTTT. Translating gives CASSVEGKNTGELFF.

This rearrangement joins TRBV27 to TRBJ2-5; TRBD2 matches 7 bases. V dropped 6 bases and J dropped 2; count of bases not matched to a gene: 9. Per the germline V gene, CDR1 is MNHEY and CDR2 is SMNVEV (reference sequence). The CDR3 contains 15 residues. CDR3 in DNA: TGTGCCAGCAGCCGCGGACTCGGGGGGCAAGAGACCCAGTACTTC. The encoded protein is CASSRGLGGQETQYF.

This clonotype was seen a handful of times. V and J are TRBV12-3 or TRBV12-4 and TRBJ1-2; possible D gene TRBD1, 5 bases. The CDR3 extends over 14 amino acids. V was clipped by 4 bases and J by 1 base, with 10 bases between them. CDR3 protein: CASSSRQINYGYTF. The CDR3 DNA reads TGTGCCAGCAGTTCCAGACAGATTAACTATGGCTACACCTTC.

There are a few counts of this clonotype. This rearrangement joins TRBV5-1 to TRBJ2-5; TRBD1 is a possible D gene (6 bases). The germline gives CDR1 SGHRS, CDR2 YFSETQ. The CDR3 has 15 amino acids. Trimming took 5 bases from V and 1 from J, leaving 15 bases between them. The CDR3 nucleotides are TGCGCCAGCAGAAGGACAGCGGATTCCCAAGAGACCCAGTACTTC. It yields the protein CASRRTADSQETQYF.